The rows below give T cell receptor beta chains drawn from one sample of a study of identical twins. TCRdb re-derived calls from the 5' RACE reads in MiXCR, one entry per CDR3 protein. This sample has 550,000 to 700,000 distinct CDR3 sequences; 9% to 10% occur once, and the top ten carry 2.5% to 3%. These data were also reused for a study on yellow fever vaccine responses in identical twins.

The sequencing input was PBMCs. Receptor source: a woman aged 18-29 years in good health. CDR3s include the opening cysteine and the closing phenylalanine or tryptophan. The D gene is left open where the match is weak. Expanded clones are given a class, and other clones once, few, many or no size at all.

V: TRBV30; J: TRBJ2-3; size: -; D: -; CDR3: CAWSLQPSTDTQYF; DNA: TGTGCCTGGAGTTTACAGCCTAGCACAGATACGCAGTATTTT
V: TRBV27; J: TRBJ2-7; size: many; D: -; CDR3: CASSLRHYYEQYF; DNA: TGTGCCAGCAGTTTGCGGCACTACTACGAGCAGTACTTC
V: TRBV3-1; J: TRBJ2-7; size: -; D: TRBD2; CDR3: CASSQDRLAGAPLPYEQYF; DNA: TGTGCCAGCAGCCAAGATCGGCTAGCGGGGGCCCCCTTGCCCTACGAGCAGTACTTC
V: TRBV6-2/TRBV6-3; J: TRBJ2-7; size: few; D: TRBD1; CDR3: CASMGQGSYEQYF; DNA: TGTGCCAGCATGGGACAGGGGTCCTACGAGCAGTACTTC
V: TRBV4-3; J: TRBJ2-1; size: -; D: -; CDR3: CASSQDFGEVEQFF; DNA: TGCGCCAGCAGCCAAGATTTCGGTGAAGTTGAGCAGTTCTTC
V: TRBV29-1; J: TRBJ2-5; size: -; D: -; CDR3: CSVGLAVGETQYF; DNA: TGCAGCGTAGGGCTAGCTGTCGGGGAGACCCAGTACTTC
V: TRBV2; J: TRBJ2-3; size: -; D: -; CDR3: CASSQGRSSNTDTQYF; DNA: TGTGCCAGCAGCCAGGGGAGGAGTTCCAACACAGATACGCAGTATTTT
V: TRBV15; J: TRBJ2-1; size: few; D: -; CDR3: CATRGVLNEQFF; DNA: TGTGCCACCAGGGGGGTTTTGAATGAGCAGTTCTTC
V: TRBV4-2; J: TRBJ2-1; size: few; D: -; CDR3: CASSQSLGGVNEQFF; DNA: TGTGCCAGCAGCCAAAGTCTGGGTGGCGTCAATGAGCAGTTCTTC
V: TRBV20-1; J: TRBJ2-7; size: -; D: -; CDR3: CSARRRSSYEQYF; DNA: TGCAGTGCTAGACGCCGTAGCTCCTACGAGCAGTACTTC
V: TRBV12-3/TRBV12-4; J: TRBJ2-3; size: -; D: -; CDR3: CASSLVLGRGSDTQYF; DNA: TGTGCCAGCAGTTTAGTTTTGGGCCGAGGTTCGGATACGCAGTATTTT
V: TRBV11-3; J: TRBJ2-3; size: -; D: TRBD1; CDR3: CASSPGETGADTQYF; DNA: TGTGCCAGCAGTCCCGGGGAGACAGGGGCAGATACGCAGTATTTT
V: TRBV2; J: TRBJ2-4; size: -; D: -; CDR3: CASKVGGGPEYF; DNA: TGTGCCAGCAAGGTGGGAGGGGGACCGGAGTACTTC
V: TRBV6-1; J: TRBJ1-2; size: many; D: -; CDR3: CASSLLQGSGYTF; DNA: TGTGCCAGCAGCCTATTACAGGGTTCTGGCTACACCTTC
V: TRBV5-1; J: TRBJ2-1; size: many; D: TRBD2; CDR3: CASSLLAGGDNEQFF; DNA: TGCGCCAGCAGCTTGCTAGCGGGAGGGGACAATGAGCAGTTCTTC
V: TRBV25-1; J: TRBJ1-1; size: -; D: -; CDR3: CASSEVLGPLNTEAFF; DNA: TGTGCCAGCAGTGAAGTTCTCGGGCCCCTGAACACTGAAGCTTTCTTT
V: TRBV4-1; J: TRBJ1-1; size: few; D: -; CDR3: CASSQDPDVVFSDVMNTEAFF; DNA: TGCGCCAGCAGCCAAGACCCCGATGTGGTCTTCAGCGACGTAATGAACACTGAAGCTTTCTTT
V: TRBV7-2; J: TRBJ2-1; size: many; D: -; CDR3: CASSLARGPDSWDEQFF; DNA: TGTGCCAGCAGCTTAGCGCGAGGGCCGGACAGCTGGGATGAGCAGTTCTTC
V: TRBV7-2; J: TRBJ2-2; size: many; D: TRBD1; CDR3: CASRGTGRNTGELFF; DNA: TGTGCCAGCAGGGGGACAGGGCGGAACACCGGGGAGCTGTTTTTT
V: TRBV5-1; J: TRBJ2-3; size: many; D: TRBD2; CDR3: CASSGGGLVVRFFDTQYF; DNA: TGCGCCAGCAGCGGAGGGGGACTAGTTGTTAGGTTTTTCGATACGCAGTATTTT
V: TRBV20-1; J: TRBJ2-2; size: -; D: -; CDR3: CSARPSTGNTGELFF; DNA: TGCAGTGCTAGGCCCTCCACAGGAAACACCGGGGAGCTGTTTTTT
V: TRBV3-1; J: TRBJ1-1; size: many; D: TRBD1; CDR3: CASSRTKGQGPEAFF; DNA: TGTGCCAGCAGCCGAACAAAGGGACAGGGACCTGAAGCTTTCTTT
V: TRBV4-3; J: TRBJ2-5; size: -; D: -; CDR3: CASGPVEQETQYF; DNA: TGCGCCAGCGGGCCAGTGGAGCAAGAGACCCAGTACTTC
V: TRBV5-1; J: TRBJ2-7; size: many; D: -; CDR3: CASSQVGLDEQYF; DNA: TGCGCCAGCAGCCAGGTTGGCTTAGACGAGCAGTACTTC
V: TRBV6-2/TRBV6-3; J: TRBJ1-2; size: few; D: -; CDR3: CASRLDRNGYTF; DNA: TGTGCCAGCAGGCTGGACAGAAATGGCTACACCTTC
V: TRBV12-3/TRBV12-4; J: TRBJ1-1; size: many; D: TRBD1; CDR3: CASSGLEGQGAWTEAFF; DNA: TGTGCCAGCAGTGGACTCGAAGGACAGGGGGCATGGACTGAAGCTTTCTTT
V: TRBV7-9; J: TRBJ1-2; size: -; D: -; CDR3: CASSLAGSSYYGYTF; DNA: TGTGCCAGCAGCTTAGCGGGGTCATCCTACTATGGCTACACCTTC
V: TRBV5-1; J: TRBJ2-3; size: many; D: -; CDR3: CASSLVQGQDTQYF; DNA: TGCGCCAGCAGCTTAGTTCAGGGACAAGATACGCAGTATTTT
V: TRBV20-1; J: TRBJ2-7; size: -; D: TRBD2; CDR3: CSAAALRRTSGPYEQYF; DNA: TGCAGTGCTGCGGCCTTGCGTAGGACTAGCGGTCCCTACGAGCAGTACTTC
V: TRBV7-9; J: TRBJ2-3; size: -; D: -; CDR3: CASSLTWETQYF; DNA: TGTGCCAGCAGCCTGACCTGGGAGACGCAGTATTTT
V: TRBV18; J: TRBJ1-2; size: few; D: -; CDR3: CASSPGSGDGYGYTF; DNA: TGTGCCAGCTCACCGGGGTCGGGCGACGGCTATGGCTACACCTTC
V: TRBV3-1; J: TRBJ2-3; size: few; D: TRBD2; CDR3: CASSQDPGLASGTQYF; DNA: TGTGCCAGCAGCCAAGATCCGGGACTAGCTTCTGGTACGCAGTATTTT
V: TRBV5-1; J: TRBJ2-7; size: many; D: -; CDR3: CASSLHPAYEQYF; DNA: TGCGCCAGCAGCTTGCATCCAGCTTACGAGCAGTACTTC
V: TRBV5-1; J: TRBJ2-3; size: few; D: -; CDR3: CASSLPPTDTQYF; DNA: TGCGCCAGCAGCTTGCCGCCCACAGATACGCAGTATTTT
V: TRBV18; J: TRBJ2-1; size: -; D: TRBD2; CDR3: CASSPYLAGGENEQFF; DNA: TGTGCCAGCTCACCCTATCTAGCGGGAGGCGAGAATGAGCAGTTCTTC
V: TRBV20-1; J: TRBJ2-7; size: few; D: -; CDR3: CSARVRDHYEQYF; DNA: TGCAGTGCTAGAGTTCGGGACCACTACGAGCAGTACTTC
V: TRBV25-1; J: TRBJ1-5; size: many; D: TRBD1; CDR3: CASSGQGAGQPQHF; DNA: TGTGCCAGCAGTGGACAGGGGGCTGGTCAGCCCCAGCATTTT
V: TRBV27; J: TRBJ2-1; size: many; D: -; CDR3: CASSLSVGTTYNEQFF; DNA: TGTGCCAGCAGTTTATCAGTGGGAACGACCTACAATGAGCAGTTCTTC
V: TRBV15; J: TRBJ2-7; size: medium-sized; D: -; CDR3: CATSGQSYEQYF; DNA: TGTGCCACCAGCGGACAGAGTTACGAGCAGTACTTC
V: TRBV15; J: TRBJ2-3; size: few; D: -; CDR3: CATSRTKTGSTDTQYF; DNA: TGTGCCACCAGCAGAACGAAAACAGGGAGCACAGATACGCAGTATTTT
V: TRBV30; J: TRBJ2-7; size: few; D: TRBD1; CDR3: CAWSVGGDEQYF; DNA: TGTGCCTGGAGTGTAGGGGGCGACGAGCAGTACTTC
V: TRBV25-1; J: TRBJ2-2; size: many; D: -; CDR3: CASSEEGLRSAGELFF; DNA: TGTGCCAGCAGTGAGGAGGGACTCCGCTCGGCCGGGGAGCTGTTTTTT
V: TRBV29-1; J: TRBJ1-1; size: few; D: TRBD1; CDR3: CSVARGRGHTEAFF; DNA: TGCAGCGTTGCCCGCGGCAGGGGGCACACTGAAGCTTTCTTT
V: TRBV10-3; J: TRBJ2-1; size: few; D: -; CDR3: CASRGPADSYNEQFF; DNA: TGTGCCTCCAGAGGTCCAGCGGACTCCTACAATGAGCAGTTCTTC
V: TRBV6-2/TRBV6-3; J: TRBJ2-3; size: -; D: -; CDR3: CASSSALAETDTQYF; DNA: TGTGCCAGCAGTTCGGCCTTAGCGGAGACAGATACGCAGTATTTT
V: TRBV4-3; J: TRBJ2-3; size: -; D: TRBD2; CDR3: CASSQEWLRELGTDTQYF; DNA: TGCGCCAGCAGCCAAGAATGGTTGCGGGAGTTGGGAACAGATACGCAGTATTTT
V: TRBV21-1; J: TRBJ2-1; size: few; D: -; CDR3: CASNKRGFF; DNA: TGTGCCAGCAACAAGCGAGGGTTCTTC
V: TRBV20-1; J: TRBJ2-2; size: few; D: TRBD2; CDR3: CSASRLAPNTGELFF; DNA: TGCAGTGCTAGCCGACTAGCGCCGAACACCGGGGAGCTGTTTTTT
V: TRBV7-3; J: TRBJ2-7; size: -; D: TRBD2; CDR3: CASSLTPIAGDSYEQYF; DNA: TGTGCCAGCAGCTTAACCCCGATAGCGGGGGACTCCTACGAGCAGTACTTC
V: TRBV7-2; J: TRBJ2-7; size: many; D: -; CDR3: CASSLVLSYEQYF; DNA: TGTGCCAGCAGCTTAGTGCTATCCTACGAGCAGTACTTC
V: TRBV11-2; J: TRBJ1-1; size: -; D: TRBD1; CDR3: CASSSNRGKNTEAFF; DNA: TGTGCCAGCAGCTCGAACAGGGGAAAGAACACTGAAGCTTTCTTT
V: TRBV6-4; J: TRBJ2-2; size: few; D: TRBD1; CDR3: CASSDSTGAGELFF; DNA: TGTGCCAGCAGTGACTCGACAGGGGCCGGGGAGCTGTTTTTT
V: TRBV10-3; J: TRBJ2-1; size: many; D: TRBD2; CDR3: CAISAGTSGRARQFF; DNA: TGTGCCATCAGTGCTGGGACTAGCGGGAGGGCTAGGCAGTTCTTC
V: TRBV15; J: TRBJ2-2; size: -; D: -; CDR3: CATSRGQKLNTGELFF; DNA: TGTGCCACCAGCAGAGGCCAGAAACTGAACACCGGGGAGCTGTTTTTT
V: TRBV29-1; J: TRBJ2-3; size: -; D: -; CDR3: CSVEKVDNTDTQYF; DNA: TGCAGCGTTGAGAAGGTAGACAACACAGATACGCAGTATTTT
V: TRBV11-2; J: TRBJ2-1; size: -; D: -; CDR3: CASSPGLIRSSYNEQFF; DNA: TGTGCCAGCAGCCCAGGACTGATCAGAAGCTCCTACAATGAGCAGTTCTTC
V: TRBV11-3; J: TRBJ2-2; size: -; D: TRBD2; CDR3: CASSKGLAANTGELFF; DNA: TGTGCCAGCAGCAAAGGACTAGCAGCGAACACCGGGGAGCTGTTTTTT
V: TRBV6-2/TRBV6-3; J: TRBJ2-1; size: many; D: -; CDR3: CASSYETGPSYNEQFF; DNA: TGTGCCAGCAGTTACGAGACAGGTCCCTCCTACAATGAGCAGTTCTTC
V: TRBV20-1; J: TRBJ1-2; size: many; D: TRBD1; CDR3: CSATEGQQYGYTF; DNA: TGCAGTGCTACCGAGGGACAGCAGTATGGCTACACCTTC